Listed here is a single T cell receptor beta chain. What it recognizes is unknown. This record comes from a study of T cell responses to AZD1222 COVID-19 vaccine. Produced via immunoSEQ multiplex PCR; TCRdb's table is partial and in-frame only. The profile shows around 160,000 clones, about nine tenths of them singletons. Study results and caveats: Two AZD1222 administrations were followed by greater Spike-specific TCR breadth and depth.

This clonotype originated in an adult in good health. This sample comprised peripheral blood, obtained on day 0 of AZD1222 vaccination.

CDR3 loop: CASSWTGTGSEQYF. The DNA for the CDR3 is TGCGCCAGCAGCTGGACCGGGACAGGGAGCGAGCAGTACTTC. The genes are TRBV5-1 and TRBJ2-7; 9 nucleotides agree with TRBD1. V trimming: 3 bases; J trimming: 6 bases; junction bases outside the gene matches: 7. This CDR3 region has 14 residues. CDR1 is SGHRS and CDR2 is YFSETQ in the germline V gene.